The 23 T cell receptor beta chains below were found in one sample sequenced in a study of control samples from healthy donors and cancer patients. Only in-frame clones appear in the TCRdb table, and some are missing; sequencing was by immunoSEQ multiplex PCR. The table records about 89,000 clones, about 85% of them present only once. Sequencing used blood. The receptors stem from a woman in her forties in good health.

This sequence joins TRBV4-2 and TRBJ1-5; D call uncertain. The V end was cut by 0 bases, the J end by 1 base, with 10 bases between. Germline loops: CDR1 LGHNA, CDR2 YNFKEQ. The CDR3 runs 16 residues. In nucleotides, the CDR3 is TGTGCCAGCAGCCAAGAAGGTGCTGGGAGCAATCAGCCCCAGCATTTT. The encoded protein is CASSQEGAGSNQPQHF.

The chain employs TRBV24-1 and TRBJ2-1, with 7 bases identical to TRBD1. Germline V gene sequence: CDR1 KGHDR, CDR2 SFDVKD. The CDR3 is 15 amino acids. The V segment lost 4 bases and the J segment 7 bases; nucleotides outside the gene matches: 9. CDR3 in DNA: TGTGCCACCAGTGACGGGGACAGCGGTTATAATGAGCAGTTCTTC. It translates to CATSDGDSGYNEQFF.

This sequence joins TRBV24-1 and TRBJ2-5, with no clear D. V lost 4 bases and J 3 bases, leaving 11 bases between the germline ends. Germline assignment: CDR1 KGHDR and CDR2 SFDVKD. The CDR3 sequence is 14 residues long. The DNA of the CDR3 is TGTGCCACCAGTGACCCGATGGGGAAAGAGACCCAGTACTTC. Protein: CATSDPMGKETQYF.

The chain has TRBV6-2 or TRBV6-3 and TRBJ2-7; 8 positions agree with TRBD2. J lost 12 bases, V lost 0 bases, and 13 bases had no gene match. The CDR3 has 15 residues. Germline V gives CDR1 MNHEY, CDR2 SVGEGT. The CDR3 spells CASSYSSGGEFRRYF. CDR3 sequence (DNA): TGTGCCAGCAGTTACTCGAGCGGGGGAGAATTCAGGCGGTACTTC.

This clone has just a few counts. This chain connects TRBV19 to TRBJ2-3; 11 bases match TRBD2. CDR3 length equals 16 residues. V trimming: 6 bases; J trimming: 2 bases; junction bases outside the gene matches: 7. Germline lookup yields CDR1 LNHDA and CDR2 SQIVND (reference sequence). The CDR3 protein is CASSHIAGGHTDTQYF. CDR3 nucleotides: TGTGCCAGTAGCCACATAGCGGGGGGGCACACAGATACGCAGTATTTT.

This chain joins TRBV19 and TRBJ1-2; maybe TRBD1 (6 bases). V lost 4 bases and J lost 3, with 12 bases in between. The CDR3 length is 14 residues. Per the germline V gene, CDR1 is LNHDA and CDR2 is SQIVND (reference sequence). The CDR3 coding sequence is TGTGCCAGTAGTAATCGGGGGGCTTACTATGGCTACACCTTC. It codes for CASSNRGAYYGYTF.

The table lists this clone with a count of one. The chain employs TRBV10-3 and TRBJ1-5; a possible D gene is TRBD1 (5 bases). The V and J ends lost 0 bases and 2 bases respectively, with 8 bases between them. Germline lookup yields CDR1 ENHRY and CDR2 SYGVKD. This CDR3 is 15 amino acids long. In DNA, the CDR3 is TGTGCCATCAGTGAGTCGAAAGGGGGCAATCAGCCCCAGCATTTT. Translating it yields CAISESKGGNQPQHF.

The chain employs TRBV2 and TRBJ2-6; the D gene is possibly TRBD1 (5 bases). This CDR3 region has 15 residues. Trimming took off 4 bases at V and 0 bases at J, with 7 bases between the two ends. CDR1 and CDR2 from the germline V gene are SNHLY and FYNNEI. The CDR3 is CASSAGPSGANVLTF. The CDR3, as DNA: TGTGCCAGCAGTGCAGGGCCCTCTGGGGCCAACGTCCTGACTTTC.

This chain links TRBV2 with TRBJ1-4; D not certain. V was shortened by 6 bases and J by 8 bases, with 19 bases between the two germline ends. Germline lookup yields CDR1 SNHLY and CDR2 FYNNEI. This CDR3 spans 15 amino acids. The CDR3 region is CASSERIRIREKLFF. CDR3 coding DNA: TGTGCCAGCAGCGAAAGGATAAGAATAAGAGAAAAACTGTTTTTT.

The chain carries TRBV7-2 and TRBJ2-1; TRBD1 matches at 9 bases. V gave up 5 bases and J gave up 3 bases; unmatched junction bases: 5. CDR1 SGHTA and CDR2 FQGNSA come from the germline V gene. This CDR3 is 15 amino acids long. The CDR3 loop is CASSPDRGNYNEQFF. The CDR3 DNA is TGTGCCAGCAGCCCGGACAGGGGAAACTACAATGAGCAGTTCTTC.

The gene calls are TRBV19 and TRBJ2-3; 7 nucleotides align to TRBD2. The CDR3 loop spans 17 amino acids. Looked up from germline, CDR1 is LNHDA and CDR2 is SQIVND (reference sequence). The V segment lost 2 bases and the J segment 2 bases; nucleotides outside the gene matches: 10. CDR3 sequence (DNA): TGTGCCAGTAGTATATATGATGTTAGCGGGTCCACAGATACGCAGTATTTT. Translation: CASSIYDVSGSTDTQYF.

CDR3 sequence reads: CASSSTTGPTEAFF. Written as DNA, the CDR3 is TGTGCCAGCAGTTCTACGACAGGGCCCACTGAAGCTTTCTTT. The chain is built from TRBV6-6 and TRBJ1-1; 7 nucleotides line up with TRBD1. The CDR3 runs to 14 residues. Germline V gives CDR1 MNHNY, CDR2 SVGAGI (reference sequence). After removal of 4 bases from V and 4 bases from J, the junction contained 6 bases not matched to a gene.

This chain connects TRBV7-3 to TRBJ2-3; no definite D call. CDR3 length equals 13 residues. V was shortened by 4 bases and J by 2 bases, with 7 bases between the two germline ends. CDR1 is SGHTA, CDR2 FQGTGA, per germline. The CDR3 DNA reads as TGTGCCAGCAGCTATACCCTCACAGATACGCAGTATTTT. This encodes CASSYTLTDTQYF. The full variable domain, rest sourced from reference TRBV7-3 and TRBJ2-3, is GAGVSQTPSNKVTEKGKYVELRCDPISGHTALYWYRQSLGQGPEFLIYFQGTGAADDSGLPNDRFFAVRPEGSVSTLKIQRTERGDSAVYLCASSYTLTDTQYFGPGTRLTVL.

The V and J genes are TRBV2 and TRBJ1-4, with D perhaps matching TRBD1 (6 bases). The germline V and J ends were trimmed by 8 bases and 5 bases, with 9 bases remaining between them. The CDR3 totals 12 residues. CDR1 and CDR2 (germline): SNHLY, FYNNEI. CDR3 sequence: CASEGGNEKLFF. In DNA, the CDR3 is TGTGCCAGCGAGGGGGGAAATGAAAAACTGTTTTTT.

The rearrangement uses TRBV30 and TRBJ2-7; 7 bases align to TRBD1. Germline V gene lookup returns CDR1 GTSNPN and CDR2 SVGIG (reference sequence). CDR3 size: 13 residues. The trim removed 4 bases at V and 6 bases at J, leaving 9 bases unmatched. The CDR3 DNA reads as TGTGCCTGGAAGAGACAGGGTCCAGCCGAGCAGTACTTC. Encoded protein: CAWKRQGPAEQYF.

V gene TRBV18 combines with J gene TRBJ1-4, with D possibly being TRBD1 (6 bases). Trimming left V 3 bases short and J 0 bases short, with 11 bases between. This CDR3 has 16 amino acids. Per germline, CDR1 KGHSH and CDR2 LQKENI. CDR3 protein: CASSPGQLATNEKLFF. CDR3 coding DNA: TGTGCCAGCTCACCTGGACAGCTTGCAACTAATGAAAAACTGTTTTTT. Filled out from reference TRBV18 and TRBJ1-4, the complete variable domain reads NAGVMQNPRHLVRRRGQEARLRCSPMKGHSHVYWYRQLPEEGLKFMVYLQKENIIDESGMPKERFSAEFPKEGPSILRIQQVVRGDSAAYFCASSPGQLATNEKLFFGSGTQLSVL.

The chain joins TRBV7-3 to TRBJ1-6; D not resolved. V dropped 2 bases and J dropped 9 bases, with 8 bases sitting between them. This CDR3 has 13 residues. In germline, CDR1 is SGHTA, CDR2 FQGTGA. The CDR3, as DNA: TGTGCCAGCAGCTTAGGAGTCTTTTCACCCCTCCACTTT. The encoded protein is CASSLGVFSPLHF.

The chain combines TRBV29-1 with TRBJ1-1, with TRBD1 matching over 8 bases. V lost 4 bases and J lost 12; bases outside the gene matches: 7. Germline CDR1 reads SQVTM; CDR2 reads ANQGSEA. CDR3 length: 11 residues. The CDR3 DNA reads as TGCAGCGTTGTATGGACAGGGCGAACTTTCTTT. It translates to CSVVWTGRTFF.

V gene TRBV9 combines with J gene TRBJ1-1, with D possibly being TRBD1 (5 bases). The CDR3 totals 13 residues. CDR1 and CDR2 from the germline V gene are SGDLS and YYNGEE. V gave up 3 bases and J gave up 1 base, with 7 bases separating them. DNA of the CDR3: TGTGCCAGCAGCGCGACAGCGAACACTGAAGCTTTCTTT. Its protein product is CASSATANTEAFF.

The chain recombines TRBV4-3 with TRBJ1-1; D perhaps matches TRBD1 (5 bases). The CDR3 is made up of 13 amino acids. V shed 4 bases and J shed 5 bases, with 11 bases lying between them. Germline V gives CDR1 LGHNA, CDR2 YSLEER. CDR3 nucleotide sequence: TGCGCCAGCAGCCCAGGGTTGAGGACTGAAGCTTTCTTT. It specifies CASSPGLRTEAFF.

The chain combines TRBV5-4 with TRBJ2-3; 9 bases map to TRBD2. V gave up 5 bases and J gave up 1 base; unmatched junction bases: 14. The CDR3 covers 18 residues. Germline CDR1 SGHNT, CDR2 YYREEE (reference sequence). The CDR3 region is CASRPTLGSGGGTDTQYF. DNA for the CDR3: TGTGCCAGCAGGCCGACCCTTGGTAGCGGGGGAGGCACAGATACGCAGTATTTT.

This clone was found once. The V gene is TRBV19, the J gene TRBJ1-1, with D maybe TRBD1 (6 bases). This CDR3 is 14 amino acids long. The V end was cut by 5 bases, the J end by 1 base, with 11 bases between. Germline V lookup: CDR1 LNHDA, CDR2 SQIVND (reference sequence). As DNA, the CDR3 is TGTGCCAGTAGTTTAGGACAGACGAACACTGAAGCTTTCTTT. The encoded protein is CASSLGQTNTEAFF.

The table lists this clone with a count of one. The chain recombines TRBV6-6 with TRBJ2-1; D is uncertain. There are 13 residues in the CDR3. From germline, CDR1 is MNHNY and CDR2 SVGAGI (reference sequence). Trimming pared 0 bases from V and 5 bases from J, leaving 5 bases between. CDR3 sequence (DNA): TGTGCCAGCAGTTACTCGTCCAACAATGAGCAGTTCTTC. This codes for CASSYSSNNEQFF.